The 26 T cell receptor beta chains below all came from one sample that was sequenced in a study of PD-1 blockade in classical Hodgkin lymphoma (dated by TCRdb to 2019 to 2021). The sample's time point, from its label and the paper: cycle 1 day 1 (C1D1), immediately before nivolumab initiation. All trial patients had relapsed after autologous stem cell transplantation, with cohorts A, B and C differing in prior brentuximab vedotin exposure. To prepare the library, the immunoSEQ multiplex PCR assay was applied. Drawn from immuneACCESS, this table holds only the in-frame rearrangements with V and J called that TCRdb kept. Clones are partly lost; checked studies trace under half to an unresolved V gene and leave the rest unexplained. Within this sample are approximately 21,000 clones, with around two thirds of them counted one time only. Of the sample, 5% to 6% is held by the ten largest clones. Sequences were derived from peripheral blood mononuclear cells (PBMCs), sampled at baseline. The receptors come from a human donor with classical Hodgkin lymphoma.

The chain links TRBV4-1 to TRBJ1-2; the D gene is possibly TRBD1 (6 bases). Germline V CDR1 and CDR2: MGHRA, YSYEKL. This CDR3 contains 15 residues. Trimming removed 4 bases from V and 2 bases from J, with 14 bases in between. This CDR3 reads CASSLNRVYNYGYTF. The DNA of the CDR3 is TGCGCCAGCAGCCTTAACAGGGTTTACAACTATGGCTACACCTTC.

J is TRBJ1-1 and V is TRBV9; 12 bases match TRBD1. This CDR3 spans 15 amino acids. The germline V gene has CDR1 SGDLS and CDR2 YYNGEE. The V and J ends lost 5 bases and 4 bases, in that order; junction bases with no gene match: 6. For the CDR3, the DNA is TGTGCCAGCAGGCGGGACAGGGGGCTCTTCACTGAAGCTTTCTTT. This codes for CASRRDRGLFTEAFF.

CDR3 sequence reads: CASSTEGGTGELFF. CDR3 DNA: TGTGCCAGTAGTACGGAAGGGGGCACCGGGGAGCTGTTTTTT. The chain uses TRBV19 and TRBJ2-2; tentative D call: TRBD1 (6 bases). The CDR3 consists of 14 residues. From germline, CDR1 is LNHDA and CDR2 SQIVND (reference sequence). Trimming stripped 4 bases from V and 4 bases from J, with 10 bases between. Combining the CDR3 with reference TRBV19 and TRBJ2-2 gives the whole variable domain DGGITQSPKYLFRKEGQNVTLSCEQNLNHDAMYWYRQDPGQGLRLIYYSQIVNDFQKGDIAEGYSVSREKKESFPLTVTSAQKNPTAFYLCASSTEGGTGELFFGEGSRLTVL.

Comment on this clone: At one of its ends the junction is not consistent with the germline gene, which may arise from a read error. This sequence joins TRBV10-3 and TRBJ1-2, with 7 positions matching TRBD1. CDR3 length equals 11 residues. CDR1 and CDR2 from the germline V gene are ENHRY and SYGVKD. The CDR3 sequence is CGSGTVYGYTF. The DNA of the CDR3 is TGCGGAAGCGGGACAGTCTATGGCTACACCTTC.

This clone has a single count. The J gene is TRBJ2-1, the V gene TRBV5-1, with 8 bases identical to TRBD2. CDR1 SGHRS and CDR2 YFSETQ come from the germline V gene. The J segment lost 1 base and the V segment lost 4 bases, leaving 4 bases of the junction unmatched. The CDR3 loop spans 15 amino acids. Written as DNA, the CDR3 is TGCGCCAGCAGCCCGCGGGGGGAATCCTACAATGAGCAGTTCTTC. Translating gives CASSPRGESYNEQFF.

The gene calls are TRBV30 and TRBJ1-5, with D perhaps TRBD1 (6 bases). In germline, CDR1 is GTSNPN, CDR2 SVGIG (reference sequence). CDR3 size: 15 residues. Trimming took 2 bases from V and 6 from J, leaving 17 bases between them. Written as DNA, the CDR3 is TGTGCCTGGAGTAGACGGGGGGGCGCCTTTCAGCCCCAGCATTTT. The encoded protein is CAWSRRGGAFQPQHF. Combining the CDR3 with reference TRBV30 and TRBJ1-5 gives the whole variable domain SQTIHQWPATLVQPVGSPLSLECTVEGTSNPNLYWYRQAAGRGLQLLFYSVGIGQISSEVPQNLSASRPQDRQFILSSKKLLLSDSGFYLCAWSRRGGAFQPQHFGDGTRLSIL.

This clone has only a few counts. V is TRBV5-6 and J is TRBJ2-7; TRBD2 might be the D (7 bases). Trimming took 2 bases from V and 2 from J, leaving 11 bases between them. Germline CDR1 and CDR2: SGHDT and YYEEEE. The CDR3 runs 14 residues. The CDR3 DNA reads as TGTGCCAGCAGCTTAGGGGGGGATACCTACGAGCAGTACTTC. Translated, it gives CASSLGGDTYEQYF.

The chain carries TRBV5-1 and TRBJ2-5; D may be TRBD1 (5 bases). This CDR3 has 14 residues. The V end was cut by 2 bases, the J end by 5 bases, with 13 bases between. The V gene's germline CDR1 is SGHRS and CDR2 YFSETQ. The CDR3 bases are TGCGCCAGCAGCTTTGGAAGGGGTGGGGAGACCCAGTACTTC. Protein sequence: CASSFGRGGETQYF.

This clone appeared once. The chain joins TRBV7-2 to TRBJ2-7, with TRBD2 matching 11 bases. The CDR3 contains 14 residues. Trimming took 6 bases from V and 3 from J; bases not matched to a gene: 4. Per the germline V gene, CDR1 is SGHTA and CDR2 is FQGNSA. Here the CDR3 DNA reads TGTGCCAGCAGACCCGGGACTAGCGGCTACGAGCAGTACTTC. It yields the protein CASRPGTSGYEQYF.

V is TRBV9 and J is TRBJ2-7, with TRBD2 matching 7 bases. In germline, CDR1 is SGDLS, CDR2 YYNGEE. Losses at the gene ends were 0 bases for V and 3 bases for J; bases not matched to a gene: 12. The CDR3 contains 17 residues. The CDR3: CASSVGGGVETVYEQYF. DNA of the CDR3: TGTGCCAGCAGCGTAGGTGGGGGGGTGGAAACGGTCTACGAGCAGTACTTC.

The rearrangement links TRBV30 to TRBJ2-4, with no clear D. The CDR3 has 15 amino acids. Germline CDR1 and CDR2: GTSNPN and SVGIG (reference sequence). V dropped 2 bases and J dropped 0 bases, with 11 bases sitting between them. For the CDR3, the DNA is TGTGCCTGGAGTTTGGGCGGAGTAGCCAAAAACATTCAGTACTTC. Translating it yields CAWSLGGVAKNIQYF. Supplemented by reference TRBV30 and TRBJ2-4, the full variable domain reads SQTIHQWPATLVQPVGSPLSLECTVEGTSNPNLYWYRQAAGRGLQLLFYSVGIGQISSEVPQNLSASRPQDRQFILSSKKLLLSDSGFYLCAWSLGGVAKNIQYFGAGTRLSVL.

The V gene is TRBV19, the J gene TRBJ1-3, with D tentatively TRBD1 (5 bases). The V end lost 5 bases, the J end lost 2 bases, and 13 bases lay between the germline ends. Germline loops: CDR1 LNHDA, CDR2 SQIVND (reference sequence). The CDR3 is 15 residues long. DNA for the CDR3: TGTGCCAGTAGTGGTGCAGGGTCGACTGGAAACACCATATATTTT. It codes for CASSGAGSTGNTIYF. Supplemented by reference TRBV19 and TRBJ1-3, the full variable domain reads DGGITQSPKYLFRKEGQNVTLSCEQNLNHDAMYWYRQDPGQGLRLIYYSQIVNDFQKGDIAEGYSVSREKKESFPLTVTSAQKNPTAFYLCASSGAGSTGNTIYFGEGSWLTVV.

V is TRBV5-6 and J is TRBJ2-3; D tentatively fits TRBD1 or TRBD2 (5 bases each). The length of the CDR3 is 14 residues. Trimming stripped 7 bases from V and 2 bases from J, with 14 bases between. Germline loops: CDR1 SGHDT, CDR2 YYEEEE. The CDR3: CASGDTGHTDTQYF. CDR3 bases: TGTGCCAGCGGCGATACGGGGCACACAGATACGCAGTATTTT.

This clone has only a few counts. The chain employs TRBV7-9 and TRBJ1-1; 9 bases agree with TRBD1. With V trimmed by 1 base and J by 6 bases, 0 bases remained unmatched. The CDR3 loop spans 13 amino acids. The germline V gene has CDR1 SEHNR and CDR2 FQNEAQ (reference sequence). The CDR3 loop reads CASSLGTGAEAFF. CDR3 DNA: TGTGCCAGCAGCTTAGGGACAGGGGCTGAAGCTTTCTTT.

This clone was observed a handful of times. The chain has TRBV5-4 and TRBJ1-4; TRBD1 might be the D (5 bases). Germline assignment: CDR1 SGHNT and CDR2 YYREEE (reference sequence). V lost 2 bases, J lost 8 bases, and 16 bases lay in between. This CDR3 has 15 amino acids. CDR3 sequence: CASSFGGSLGEKLFF. For the CDR3, the DNA is TGTGCCAGCAGCTTCGGGGGATCGCTGGGGGAAAAACTGTTTTTT.

The chain has TRBV27 and TRBJ2-3; D may correspond to TRBD1 or TRBD2 (6 bases each). The germline CDR1 and CDR2 sequences are MNHEY and SMNVEV (reference sequence). This CDR3 contains 16 residues. V lost 5 bases, J lost 0 bases, and 15 bases lay in between. CDR3 sequence reads: CASSVRGVLSTDTQYF. The CDR3 region has the DNA TGTGCCAGCAGTGTAAGGGGGGTTCTTAGCACAGATACGCAGTATTTT.

V is TRBV7-9 and J is TRBJ2-5; 8 bases are shared with TRBD1. V lost 5 bases and J lost 5; bases outside the gene matches: 4. Germline assignment: CDR1 SEHNR and CDR2 FQNEAQ (reference sequence). The length of the CDR3 is 13 residues. The CDR3 sequence: CASSPQGAETQYF. The CDR3 DNA is TGTGCCAGCAGCCCGCAGGGGGCCGAGACCCAGTACTTC.

This clone appeared a single time. This chain uses TRBV29-1 with TRBJ2-3; TRBD2 matches at 12 bases. V was pared by 8 bases and J by 2 bases, with 8 bases of the junction left unmatched. This CDR3 has 15 amino acids. Germline values: CDR1 SQVTM, CDR2 ANQGSEA. In DNA, the CDR3 is TGCAGCTTCGGGGGGACTAGCGGGTCCACAGATACGCAGTATTTT. The encoded protein is CSFGGTSGSTDTQYF.

V and J are TRBV28 and TRBJ2-7; D gene unclear. This CDR3 spans 12 amino acids. The ends were cut back, 11 bases at V and 5 bases at J, with 16 bases in the middle. Germline CDR1 is MDHEN and CDR2 is SYDVKM. The chain's CDR3 is CAPEPGRDEQYF. CDR3 nucleotide sequence: TGTGCCCCCGAACCTGGACGCGACGAGCAGTACTTC.

This sequence joins TRBV6-1 and TRBJ2-5; a weak D match, TRBD1 (6 bases). The closer fit of TRBJ2-7 to the DNA end suggests the J call may be wrong. The CDR3 sequence is 15 residues long. Germline lookup yields CDR1 MNHNS and CDR2 SASEGT. In DNA, the CDR3 is TGTGCCAGCAGCCTCCAAACAGGGTCCCCCTACGAGCAGTACTTC. This encodes CASSLQTGSPYEQYF.

This chain connects TRBV28 to TRBJ2-2; 10 nucleotides agree with TRBD2. Unmatched junction bases numbered 6, after V lost 4 bases and J lost 7 bases. Germline V CDR1 and CDR2: MDHEN, SYDVKM. The CDR3 sequence is 15 residues long. The CDR3 is CASSSSGGARGELFF. The CDR3 nucleotides read TGTGCCAGCAGTTCCAGCGGGGGGGCCCGCGGGGAGCTGTTTTTT.

The chain combines TRBV9 with TRBJ2-1; 8 bases map to TRBD1. After removal of 4 bases from V and 8 bases from J, the junction contained 8 bases not matched to a gene. CDR1 is SGDLS, CDR2 YYNGEE, per germline. The length of the CDR3 is 14 residues. The CDR3 is CASSPWTGNDEQFF. The CDR3 region has the DNA TGTGCCAGCAGCCCCTGGACAGGGAACGATGAGCAGTTCTTC.

This clone was counted between two and nine times. This chain links TRBV7-9 with TRBJ2-1; D is undetermined. CDR3 length: 15 amino acids. The germline V gene has CDR1 SEHNR and CDR2 FQNEAQ (reference sequence). V lost 2 bases, J lost 0 bases, and 8 bases lay in between. The CDR3, as DNA: TGTGCCAGCAGCTTATTGAAAGCCTCCTACAATGAGCAGTTCTTC. As protein: CASSLLKASYNEQFF.

The V call is TRBV30, the J call TRBJ2-7; D assignment may be TRBD1 or TRBD2 (5 bases each). Trimming cost V 1 base and J 6 bases, with 28 bases left between them. Germline values: CDR1 GTSNPN, CDR2 SVGIG (reference sequence). The CDR3 covers 18 residues. The CDR3 spells CAWSESGRGNRRRGEQYF. DNA of the CDR3: TGTGCCTGGAGTGAGTCGGGGCGCGGAAATCGGAGAAGGGGCGAGCAGTACTTC.

The chain links TRBV28 to TRBJ2-7, with no clear D. The CDR3 runs to 12 residues. Germline lookup yields CDR1 MDHEN and CDR2 SYDVKM. V gave up 5 bases and J gave up 7 bases, with 12 bases separating them. CDR3 in DNA: TGTGCCAGCAGTCAGACGGTGGGGGAGCAGTACTTC. Translating it yields CASSQTVGEQYF.

This clone has more than one count but fewer than ten. The rearrangement links TRBV27 to TRBJ2-7; D possibly corresponds to TRBD2 (5 bases). The germline V and J ends were trimmed by 3 bases and 3 bases, with 12 bases remaining between them. The CDR3 runs 14 residues. In germline, CDR1 is MNHEY, CDR2 SMNVEV (reference sequence). The CDR3 DNA reads TGTGCCAGCAGTTTCCCCGCGGGCTTCTACGAGCAGTACTTC. This gives the protein CASSFPAGFYEQYF.